Listed below are T cell receptor beta chains from one sample, sequenced in a study of PD-1 blockade in classical Hodgkin lymphoma. Clones were sequenced by immunoSEQ multiplex PCR, and TCRdb holds only the in-frame ones, with some missing. The table includes fewer than 8,500 clones, about four fifths detected once. Source material: peripheral blood mononuclear cells (PBMCs). The receptor source for this set is a human donor with classical Hodgkin lymphoma. Each CDR3 is given with its conserved first and last residue. D genes are given only for firm matches. Clone size is stated in some rows and not others, as once, few, many or a class when expanded.

j_call	v_call	cdr3_length	clone_size	d_call	cdr3_nt	cdr3_aa
TRBJ2-1	TRBV7-9	14	NA	NA	TGTGCCAGCAGCTTAGGAGCGGCCTACAATGAGCAGTTCTTC	CASSLGAAYNEQFF
TRBJ2-1	TRBV19	12	NA	NA	TGTGCCAGTAGTACCAACGAGGGAGAGCAGTTCTTC	CASSTNEGEQFF
TRBJ1-5	TRBV18	14	NA	TRBD1	TGTGCCAGCTCACCAGGACAGGGATCTCAGCCCCAGCATTTT	CASSPGQGSQPQHF
TRBJ1-1	TRBV2	12	NA	NA	TGTGCCAGCAGTGAAGCCCCCGGGGACGCTTTCTTT	CASSEAPGDAFF
TRBJ2-5	TRBV7-2	13	NA	NA	TGTGCCAGCAGCTTAGCTTCATTTCAGACCCAGTACTTC	CASSLASFQTQYF
TRBJ1-1	TRBV15	14	NA	NA	TGTGCCACCAGCAGAGTCGAAGCGGGCGCTGGAGCTTTCTTT	CATSRVEAGAGAFF
TRBJ1-1	TRBV2	16	NA	TRBD1	TGTGCCAGCAAGATGGACAGGGGGCTCATGAACACTGAAGCTTTCTTT	CASKMDRGLMNTEAFF
TRBJ1-1	TRBV6-5	15	NA	NA	TGTGCCAGCAGTTACTCCGGACTAGGGGGCACTGAAGCTTTCTTT	CASSYSGLGGTEAFF
TRBJ1-3	TRBV5-1	17	once	NA	TGCGCCAGCAGCCCCCTGGGGGGGCCCAGCTCTGGAAACACCATATATTTT	CASSPLGGPSSGNTIYF
TRBJ1-1	TRBV5-1	14	NA	NA	TGCGCCAGCAGCTACTCGGGCGGAGAGGTTGAAGCTTTCTTT	CASSYSGGEVEAFF
TRBJ2-5	TRBV2	12	NA	NA	TGTGCCAGCAGTGACGAGGGAGAGACCCAGTACTTC	CASSDEGETQYF
TRBJ2-7	TRBV6-1	13	few	NA	TGTGCCAGCAGTGGGAATACAGGTTACGAGCAGTACTTC	CASSGNTGYEQYF
TRBJ2-1	TRBV23-1	18	NA	TRBD1	TGCGCCAGCAGTCAATCTTTCCTGGGACAGGGGCACTACAATGAGCAGTTCTTC	CASSQSFLGQGHYNEQFF
TRBJ2-7	TRBV6-6	14	NA	NA	TGTGCCAGCAGCCCCCCCAGGGACCCCTACGAGCAGTACTTC	CASSPPRDPYEQYF
TRBJ1-3	TRBV11-2	13	NA	NA	TGTGCCAGCAGCTTGGGGTATGGAAACACCATATATTTT	CASSLGYGNTIYF
TRBJ2-5	TRBV6-6	13	few	NA	TGTGCCAGCAGAGACTCAGGGGGGGAGACCCAGTACTTC	CASRDSGGETQYF
TRBJ2-5	TRBV7-8	14	NA	NA	TGTGCCAGCTCGAGCATTAAGTACCAAGAGACCCAGTACTTC	CASSSIKYQETQYF
TRBJ2-7	TRBV18	14	once	NA	TGTGCCAGCTCCCTCACAGGGGGGGTCTACGAGCAGTACTTC	CASSLTGGVYEQYF
TRBJ2-4	TRBV19	15	NA	NA	TGTGCCAGTAGAGCTACGTACGGGACTAAAAACATTCAGTACTTC	CASRATYGTKNIQYF
TRBJ2-1	TRBV25-1	11	NA	NA	TGTGCCAGCAGTGAATATGGAGGGGAGTTCTTC	CASSEYGGEFF
TRBJ2-2	TRBV10-3	18	NA	NA	TGTGCCATCAGTGAGTCGGGATTGGAGACAATGAACACCGGGGAGCTGTTTTTT	CAISESGLETMNTGELFF
TRBJ1-3	TRBV5-4	14	NA	NA	TGTGCCAGCAGCTTGGAGGGGAGTGGAAACACCATATATTTT	CASSLEGSGNTIYF
TRBJ1-1	TRBV19	13	once	TRBD1	TGTGCCAGTAGTCCCTGGCAGGGGGGTGAAGCTTTCTTT	CASSPWQGGEAFF
TRBJ1-5	TRBV2	14	NA	TRBD1	TGTGCCAGCAGTGTGGGACAGGGGTTTGGGCCCCAGCATTTT	CASSVGQGFGPQHF
TRBJ2-1	TRBV5-4	13	NA	NA	TGTGCCAGCAGCTTGGACCGACACAATGAGCAGTTCTTC	CASSLDRHNEQFF
TRBJ2-1	TRBV28	15	NA	TRBD2	TGTGCCAGCAGAATCCCGGGAGGCTCCTACAATGAGCAGTTCTTC	CASRIPGGSYNEQFF
TRBJ2-7	TRBV28	14	NA	TRBD2	TGTGCCAGCAGTTTAGGGACTAGCGGGAACGAGCAGTACTTC	CASSLGTSGNEQYF
TRBJ2-1	TRBV5-1	15	NA	NA	TGCGCCAGCAGCTTCCAGGGATGGGGCTACAATGAGCAGTTCTTC	CASSFQGWGYNEQFF
TRBJ2-3	TRBV2	14	NA	TRBD2	TGTGCCAGCAGTGAAGTTCGGGGAGGGGATACGCAGTATTTT	CASSEVRGGDTQYF
TRBJ2-2	TRBV18	19	NA	TRBD2	TGTGCCAGCTCTCCTTCCGGGACTAGCATAACCACGAACACCGGGGAGCTGTTTTTT	CASSPSGTSITTNTGELFF
TRBJ2-1	TRBV6-6	16	NA	NA	TGTGCCAGCAGCCCAAGGGACACCAGCTCCTACAATGAGCAGTTCTTC	CASSPRDTSSYNEQFF